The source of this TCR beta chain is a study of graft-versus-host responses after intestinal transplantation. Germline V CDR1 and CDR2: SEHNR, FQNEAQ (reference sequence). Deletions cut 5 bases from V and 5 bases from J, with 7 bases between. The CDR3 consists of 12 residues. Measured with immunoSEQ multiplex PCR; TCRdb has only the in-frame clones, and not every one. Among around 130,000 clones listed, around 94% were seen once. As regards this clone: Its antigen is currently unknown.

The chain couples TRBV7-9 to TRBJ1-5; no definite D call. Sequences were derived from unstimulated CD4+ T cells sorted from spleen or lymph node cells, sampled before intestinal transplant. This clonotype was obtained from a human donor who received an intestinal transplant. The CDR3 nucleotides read TGTGCCAGCAGCCGAAGTGATCAGCCCCAGCATTTT. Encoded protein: CASSRSDQPQHF.